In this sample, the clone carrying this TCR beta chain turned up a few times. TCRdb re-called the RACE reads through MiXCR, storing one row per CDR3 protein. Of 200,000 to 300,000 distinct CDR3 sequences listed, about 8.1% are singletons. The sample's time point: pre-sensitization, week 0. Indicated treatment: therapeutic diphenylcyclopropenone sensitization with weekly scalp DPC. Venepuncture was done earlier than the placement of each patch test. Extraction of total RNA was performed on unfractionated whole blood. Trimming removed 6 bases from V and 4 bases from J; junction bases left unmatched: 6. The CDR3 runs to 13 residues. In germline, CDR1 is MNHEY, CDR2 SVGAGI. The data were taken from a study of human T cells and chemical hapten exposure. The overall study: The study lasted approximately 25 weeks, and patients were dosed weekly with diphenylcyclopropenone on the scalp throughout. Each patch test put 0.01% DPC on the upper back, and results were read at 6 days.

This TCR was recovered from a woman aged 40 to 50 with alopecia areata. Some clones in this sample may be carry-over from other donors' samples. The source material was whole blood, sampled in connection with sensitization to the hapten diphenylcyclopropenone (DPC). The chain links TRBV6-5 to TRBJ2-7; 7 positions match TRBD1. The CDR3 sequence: CASSRDRKYEQYF. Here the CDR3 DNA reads TGTGCCAGCAGCCGGGACAGAAAGTACGAGCAGTACTTC.